This TCR beta chain was identified in a study of blood T cell repertoires in COVID-19. Study as a whole: The study drew acute and convalescent COVID-19 samples from the United States, Italy and Spain. PBMCs, B-cell-depleted T cells, or T cells provided the cDNA or gDNA that made up the material.

The trim removed 5 bases at V and 2 bases at J, leaving 12 bases unmatched. Germline-derived CDR1 and CDR2 are MNHNY and SVGAGI (reference sequence). The CDR3 is made up of 17 amino acids. A Seattle source enrolled patients during active infection and followed them longitudinally. In the original workflow: Estimates of nucleated cell counts were drawn from the amplification of reference gene primers. TCRdb's copy holds only in-frame clones and misses some; the assay was immunoSEQ multiplex PCR. The D gene and trimming were derived from the DNA, and the V and J assignments and clone size from that table. This sample carries 150,000 to 200,000 clones, 90% to 95% of them seen once, and the ten largest clones take under 2%.

This TCR was recovered from a woman aged 60-75 years with COVID-19, enrolled during active disease. The sample comprised peripheral blood. This chain joins TRBV6-6 and TRBJ1-2, with 9 bases identical to TRBD1. The CDR3 DNA reads TGTGCCAGCAGTCGGAACTCTATAGGACAGGGGAACTATGGCTACACCTTC. Its protein is CASSRNSIGQGNYGYTF.